This record concerns one TCR beta chain sequence. Its antigen is as yet unknown. It was at deep level that the assay was run. Produced via immunoSEQ multiplex PCR; TCRdb's table is partial and in-frame only. The data contain 2.3 million or so clones, about 92% of them singletons. The data were taken from a study of shared clonotypes between healthy human individuals. Trimming took off 2 bases at V and 4 bases at J, with 8 bases between the two ends. The germline V gene has CDR1 MDHEN and CDR2 SYDVKM. The CDR3 has 13 residues. Findings and caveats of the study: Clonotype sharing among donors was expected to depend on sequencing depth. The small donor group covered limited genetic and exposure diversity.

The rearrangement joins TRBV28 to TRBJ1-2; no firm D call. This TCR was sampled from a man aged 18 to 29 in good health. Some clones in this sample may be carry-over from other donors' samples. The specimen was naive CD4+ T cells from PBMCs. The subset is: CD45RA+ positively selected. The CDR3, as DNA: TGTGCCAGCAGTTTAATTGTAGGCTATGGCTACACCTTC. The encoded protein is CASSLIVGYGYTF.